Below are 12 T cell receptor beta chains sequenced from a single sample in a study of blood T cell repertoires in COVID-19. The method was immunoSEQ multiplex PCR; TCRdb's version includes in-frame clones alone and lacks a portion of them. The sample gives just over 300,000 clones, about 88% of which show up once; roughly 8.9% is in the top ten. Specimen: PBMCs or T cells enriched from blood (not recorded which). The receptors here all came from a woman between 35 and 50 years old who had recovered from COVID-19.

The V call is TRBV4-3, the J call TRBJ2-2; 8 bases align to TRBD2. In germline, CDR1 is LGHNA, CDR2 YSLEER. There are 18 residues in the CDR3. Unmatched junction bases numbered 14, after V lost 1 base and J lost 7 bases. Written as DNA, the CDR3 is TGCGCCAGCAGCCAAGGGAGGCCGGGACTAGGGGTGAGCGGGGAGCTGTTTTTT. Its protein is CASSQGRPGLGVSGELFF.

This sequence joins TRBV27 and TRBJ2-2, with D possibly TRBD2 on 6 matching bases. The V end lost 7 bases, the J end lost 2 bases, and 17 bases lay between the germline ends. Germline assignment: CDR1 MNHEY and CDR2 SMNVEV (reference sequence). This CDR3 has 16 residues. The CDR3 bases are TGTGCCAGCACCTCCCGGGAGTTAATCAACACCGGGGAGCTGTTTTTT. Amino acids: CASTSRELINTGELFF.

This chain connects TRBV9 to TRBJ2-2; possibly TRBD1 for D (6 bases). Germline V gene sequence: CDR1 SGDLS, CDR2 YYNGEE. The V gene lost 5 bases and the J gene lost 3 bases, with 14 bases spanning the gap. CDR3 length: 15 residues. Here the CDR3 reads CASRKGVVDTGELFF. DNA for the CDR3: TGTGCCAGCAGAAAGGGGGTAGTCGACACCGGGGAGCTGTTTTTT.

The rearrangement links TRBV9 to TRBJ2-7; tentatively, D is TRBD2 (6 bases). The CDR3 extends over 16 amino acids. Germline values: CDR1 SGDLS, CDR2 YYNGEE. V shed 7 bases and J shed 1 base, with 21 bases lying between them. The CDR3, as DNA: TGTGCCAGCCATGAAAACCTAGCGCCCCTATCCTACGAGCAGTACTTC. It specifies CASHENLAPLSYEQYF. Drawing the rest from reference TRBV9 and TRBJ2-7, the complete variable domain is DSGVTQTPKHLITATGQRVTLRCSPRSGDLSVYWYQQSLDQGLQFLIQYYNGEERAKGNILERFSAQQFPDLHSELNLSSLELGDSALYFCASHENLAPLSYEQYFGPGTRLTVT.

The CDR3, as DNA: TGTGCCAGCAGCCCTACTAGGGAAACGCAGTATTTT. Its translation: CASSPTRETQYF. The genes are TRBV11-2 and TRBJ2-3; possible D gene TRBD2, 5 bases. Germline loops: CDR1 SGHAT, CDR2 FQNNGV. The V gene lost 5 bases and the J gene lost 9 bases, with 12 bases spanning the gap. The CDR3 totals 12 residues. Full variable domain (rest looked up from reference TRBV11-2 and TRBJ2-3): EAGVAQSPRYKIIEKRQSVAFWCNPISGHATLYWYQQILGQGPKLLIQFQNNGVVDDSQLPKDRFSAERLKGVDSTLKIQPAKLEDSAVYLCASSPTRETQYFGPGTRLTVL.

This chain's CDR3 is CASSLGQGAHEQYF. The CDR3 region has the DNA TGCGCCAGCAGCTTGGGTCAGGGGGCCCACGAGCAGTACTTC. The chain uses TRBV5-1 and TRBJ2-7; 8 bases line up with TRBD1. The CDR3 is 14 amino acids. V gave up 0 bases and J gave up 5 bases; unmatched junction bases: 4. Germline loops: CDR1 SGHRS, CDR2 YFSETQ.

This clone was picked up a small number of times. This chain connects TRBV6-4 to TRBJ2-1; TRBD2 might be the D (6 bases). This CDR3 region has 13 residues. Germline CDR1 is MRHNA and CDR2 is SNTAGT. V lost 3 bases to trimming and J lost 4 bases, with 7 bases between them. In DNA form, the CDR3 reads TGTGCCAGCAGTGAGGGACTTTACAATGAGCAGTTCTTC. This sequence encodes CASSEGLYNEQFF.

This sequence joins TRBV30 and TRBJ1-4; 9 nucleotides agree with TRBD1. Germline loops: CDR1 GTSNPN, CDR2 SVGIG (reference sequence). The CDR3 loop spans 14 amino acids. After removal of 2 bases from V and 3 bases from J, the junction contained 1 base not matched to a gene. DNA for the CDR3: TGTGCCTGGAGTCGGACAGGGGCTAATGAAAAACTGTTTTTT. This encodes CAWSRTGANEKLFF.

This clone was seen a single time. This chain links TRBV5-6 with TRBJ2-5, with TRBD1 matching 12 bases. The CDR3 contains 17 residues. Germline values: CDR1 SGHDT, CDR2 YYEEEE. V lost 4 bases, J lost 4 bases, and 11 bases stayed unmatched. The CDR3 is CASSVPGQGAQGETQYF. The CDR3 bases are TGTGCCAGCAGCGTACCGGGACAGGGGGCGCAGGGAGAGACCCAGTACTTC. Using reference TRBV5-6 and TRBJ2-5 for the parts outside the CDR3, the full variable domain is DAGVTQSPTHLIKTRGQQVTLRCSPKSGHDTVSWYQQALGQGPQFIFQYYEEEERQRGNFPDRFSGHQFPNYSSELNVNALLLGDSALYLCASSVPGQGAQGETQYFGPGTRLLVL.

The chain recombines TRBV11-1 with TRBJ1-2; 7 nucleotides align to TRBD1. Germline V gene sequence: CDR1 SGHAT, CDR2 FQDESV (reference sequence). The CDR3 is 13 amino acids. V shed 5 bases, J shed 3 bases, and the junction held 3 bases outside the gene matches. DNA of the CDR3: TGTGCCAGCAGCCGCGACAGGGACTATGGCTACACCTTC. The encoded protein is CASSRDRDYGYTF.

V gene TRBV5-4 combines with J gene TRBJ2-1; D call uncertain. V dropped 4 bases and J dropped 7 bases, with 12 bases sitting between them. This CDR3 has 13 amino acids. Germline lookup yields CDR1 SGHNT and CDR2 YYREEE (reference sequence). The CDR3 sequence: CASSLGARNEQFF. CDR3 DNA sequence: TGTGCCAGCAGCCTCGGAGCTAGAAATGAGCAGTTCTTC.

The chain joins TRBV12-3 or TRBV12-4 to TRBJ2-2; 8 bases match TRBD1. With V trimmed by 5 bases and J by 5 bases, 1 base remained unmatched. The CDR3 has 13 residues. The CDR3 here is CASSRQGTGELFF. In DNA form, the CDR3 reads TGTGCCAGCAGTCGACAGGGGACCGGGGAGCTGTTTTTT.